This is a list of T cell receptor beta chains from one sample in a study of breast tumors, draining lymph nodes, adjacent tissues. In TCRdb, the multiplex PCR reads were re-called with MiXCR into one record per CDR3 protein. Altogether about 13,000 distinct CDR3 sequences are present, approximately 60% being singletons, with the ten largest covering under 55%. What was sequenced was tumor-adjacent breast tissue. Receptors were obtained from a female donor with breast cancer. Some clones in this sample may be carry-over from other donors' samples. The CDR3 runs from the conserved cysteine through the conserved F or W. The D gene is left open where the match is weak. Not all rows give a size; the values are once, few, many and, for expanded clones, a class.

size: medium-sized
J: TRBJ2-7
D: NA
V: TRBV14
CDR3: CASSLNYEQYF
DNA: TGTGCCAGCAGCCTTAACTACGAGCAGTACTTC

size: medium-sized
J: TRBJ1-2
D: TRBD1
V: TRBV19
CDR3: CASSIAQNLGTGVSYGYTF
DNA: TGTGCCAGTAGTATCGCTCAAAATCTTGGGACAGGGGTCAGCTATGGCTACACCTTC

size: once
J: TRBJ1-3
D: NA
V: TRBV7-8
CDR3: CASSLIKGVGNTIYF
DNA: TGTGCCAGCAGCTTAATTAAAGGGGTCGGAAACACCATATATTTT

size: NA
J: TRBJ2-7
D: NA
V: TRBV4-3
CDR3: CASSQTLGTYEQYF
DNA: TGCGCCAGCAGCCAAACGCTTGGGACCTACGAGCAGTACTTC

size: NA
J: TRBJ1-6
D: TRBD1
V: TRBV7-2
CDR3: CASSLFGGTGGGNSPLHF
DNA: TGTGCCAGCAGCTTATTCGGGGGGACAGGGGGCGGCAATTCACCCCTCCACTTT

size: many
J: TRBJ2-5
D: NA
V: TRBV3-1
CDR3: CASSQDPGPRETQYF
DNA: TGTGCCAGCAGCCAAGATCCGGGGCCAAGGGAGACCCAGTACTTC

size: NA
J: TRBJ1-2
D: NA
V: TRBV2
CDR3: CASSDRNYGYTF
DNA: TGTGCCAGCAGTGACAGGAACTATGGCTACACCTTC

size: NA
J: TRBJ1-5
D: NA
V: TRBV25-1
CDR3: CASKGGPNQPQHF
DNA: TGTGCCAGCAAGGGGGGGCCCAATCAGCCCCAGCATTTT

size: NA
J: TRBJ1-6
D: NA
V: TRBV20-1
CDR3: CSASSPTGNSPLHF
DNA: TGCAGTGCCAGCTCACCCACAGGGAATTCACCCCTCCACTTT

size: NA
J: TRBJ1-6
D: NA
V: TRBV7-9
CDR3: CASSPRSSSYNSPLHF
DNA: TGTGCCAGCAGCCCGCGTAGTAGCTCCTATAATTCACCCCTCCACTTT

size: NA
J: TRBJ1-5
D: NA
V: TRBV5-1
CDR3: CASSLEGVHHPQHF
DNA: TGCGCCAGCAGCTTGGAAGGGGTCCATCACCCCCAGCATTTT

size: NA
J: TRBJ2-2
D: NA
V: TRBV7-2
CDR3: CASSLEYGELFF
DNA: TGTGCCAGCAGCTTAGAGTACGGGGAGCTGTTTTTT

size: NA
J: TRBJ2-3
D: TRBD2
V: TRBV13
CDR3: CASSLEGLAGGTDTQYF
DNA: TGTGCCAGCAGCTTAGAGGGACTAGCGGGGGGCACAGATACGCAGTATTTT

size: NA
J: TRBJ2-3
D: NA
V: TRBV5-1
CDR3: CASTDTAFTDTQYF
DNA: TGCGCCAGCACGGACACAGCTTTCACAGATACGCAGTATTTT

size: NA
J: TRBJ1-3
D: NA
V: TRBV11-3
CDR3: CASQKGEFPTSGNTIYF
DNA: TGTGCCAGCCAAAAGGGGGAGTTCCCTACCTCTGGAAACACCATATACTTT

size: NA
J: TRBJ2-2
D: TRBD1
V: TRBV19
CDR3: CAIQITGGGELFF
DNA: TGTGCCATCCAAATCACAGGGGGCGGGGAGCTGTTTTTT

size: NA
J: TRBJ1-4
D: NA
V: TRBV12-3/TRBV12-4
CDR3: CASSLGGGLNEKLFF
DNA: TGTGCCAGCAGCCTCGGGGGGGGGCTAAATGAAAAACTGTTTTTT